Presented here are 14 T cell receptor beta chains from one specimen sequenced in a study of technical replicates of blood from four donors. Some clones are missing from TCRdb's copy, which holds only in-frame ones; the method was immunoSEQ multiplex PCR. This sample carries approximately 70,000 clones, 91% of them seen once, and the ten largest clones take less than 0.4%. What was sequenced was T cells isolated from PBMCs. All receptors derive from a human donor in good health. Some clones in this sample may be carry-over from other donors' samples.

This rearrangement joins TRBV4-2 to TRBJ2-1; TRBD2 aligns across 9 bases. Germline V gene sequence: CDR1 LGHNA, CDR2 YNFKEQ. CDR3 length equals 16 residues. V was clipped by 3 bases and J by 7 bases; unmatched bases: 10. The chain's CDR3 is CASSHHNSGGTNEQFF. DNA of the CDR3: TGTGCCAGCAGCCATCACAATAGCGGGGGCACAAATGAGCAGTTCTTC.

The V call is TRBV19, the J call TRBJ2-3, with D perhaps matching TRBD1 (5 bases). The germline V and J ends were trimmed by 5 bases and 5 bases, with 8 bases remaining between them. In germline, CDR1 is LNHDA, CDR2 SQIVND (reference sequence). This CDR3 contains 12 residues. CDR3 coding DNA: TGTGCCAGTAGTCTGGGGCTAGATACGCAGTATTTT. As protein: CASSLGLDTQYF.

The chain uses TRBV19 and TRBJ2-1, with a weak D call TRBD1 (6 bases). CDR1 and CDR2 from the germline V gene are LNHDA and SQIVND (reference sequence). The V end was cut by 10 bases, the J end by 5 bases, with 15 bases between. The CDR3 covers 13 residues. As DNA, the CDR3 is TGTGCCACAAACGAGGGACAACACAATGAGCAGTTCTTC. Translated: CATNEGQHNEQFF.

The chain couples TRBV4-1 to TRBJ2-7; 9 positions agree with TRBD1. Trimming cost V 0 bases and J 3 bases; bases outside gene matches: 9. CDR3 length: 17 residues. CDR1 is MGHRA and CDR2 is YSYEKL in the germline V gene. CDR3 region: CASSQEPWGQGSYEQYF. For the CDR3, the DNA is TGCGCCAGCAGCCAAGAACCCTGGGGACAGGGAAGCTACGAGCAGTACTTC.

V usage is TRBV2 and J usage is TRBJ1-2; 7 bases align to TRBD1. Trimming removed 4 bases from V and 0 bases from J; junction bases left unmatched: 5. The CDR3 is 15 amino acids. The germline CDR1 and CDR2 sequences are SNHLY and FYNNEI. CDR3 sequence (DNA): TGTGCCAGCAGTGTGGGTCAGGGGGCTAACTATGGCTACACCTTC. This encodes CASSVGQGANYGYTF.

The chain has TRBV28 and TRBJ1-5; D gene uncertain. This CDR3 spans 14 amino acids. The germline V and J ends were trimmed by 3 bases and 2 bases, with 8 bases remaining between them. Germline V gene lookup returns CDR1 MDHEN and CDR2 SYDVKM. The DNA for the CDR3 is TGTGCCAGCAGTTTGTGGAGGGGCAATCAGCCCCAGCATTTT. Its translation is CASSLWRGNQPQHF. Variable domain in full (rest from reference TRBV28 and TRBJ1-5): DVKVTQSSRYLVKRTGEKVFLECVQDMDHENMFWYRQDPGLGLRLIYFSYDVKMKEKGDIPEGYSVSREKKERFSLILESASTNQTSMYLCASSLWRGNQPQHFGDGTRLSIL.

The chain joins TRBV25-1 to TRBJ1-3; the D gene is possibly TRBD1 (5 bases). Germline CDR1 and CDR2: MGHDK and SYGVNS. The CDR3 loop spans 15 amino acids. The V and J ends lost 3 bases and 0 bases respectively, with 9 bases between them. CDR3 sequence (DNA): TGTGCCAGCAGTGAGTGGGGCATCTCTGGAAACACCATATATTTT. It yields the protein CASSEWGISGNTIYF.

The chain employs TRBV28 and TRBJ1-1, with D unresolved. The CDR3 spans 14 residues. V shed 3 bases and J shed 0 bases, with 8 bases lying between them. Germline V gene lookup returns CDR1 MDHEN and CDR2 SYDVKM. For the CDR3, the DNA is TGTGCCAGCAGTTTTGGCAACATGAACACTGAAGCTTTCTTT. Translated, it gives CASSFGNMNTEAFF.

The chain is built from TRBV30 and TRBJ1-2, with 7 bases lining up with TRBD1. CDR3 length: 12 amino acids. V shed 2 bases, J shed 8 bases, and the junction held 5 bases outside the gene matches. Per the germline V gene, CDR1 is GTSNPN and CDR2 is SVGIG (reference sequence). CDR3 residues: CAWSLVGGGYTF. The CDR3 coding sequence is TGTGCCTGGAGTCTAGTAGGGGGCGGCTACACCTTC. The variable domain in full, with the rest retrieved from reference TRBV30 and TRBJ1-2, is SQTIHQWPATLVQPVGSPLSLECTVEGTSNPNLYWYRQAAGRGLQLLFYSVGIGQISSEVPQNLSASRPQDRQFILSSKKLLLSDSGFYLCAWSLVGGGYTFGSGTRLTVV.

This clone was detected only a few times. The J gene is TRBJ1-1, the V gene TRBV20-1; TRBD1 is a possible D gene (5 bases). V was cut by 3 bases and J by 4 bases, with 6 bases left in between. The CDR3 consists of 11 residues. CDR1 and CDR2 (germline): DFQATT, SNEGSKA (reference sequence). The CDR3 loop reads CSARGGTEAFF. For the CDR3, the DNA is TGCAGTGCTAGGGGGGGCACTGAAGCTTTCTTT.

This chain joins TRBV28 and TRBJ2-7; weak D call: TRBD2 (6 bases). Germline lookup yields CDR1 MDHEN and CDR2 SYDVKM. The length of the CDR3 is 13 residues. The germline V and J ends were trimmed by 7 bases and 4 bases, with 14 bases remaining between them. CDR3 sequence (DNA): TGTGCCAGCAACGGGACTCCTGCGTACGAGCAGTACTTC. Translated: CASNGTPAYEQYF. Supplemented by reference TRBV28 and TRBJ2-7, the full variable domain reads DVKVTQSSRYLVKRTGEKVFLECVQDMDHENMFWYRQDPGLGLRLIYFSYDVKMKEKGDIPEGYSVSREKKERFSLILESASTNQTSMYLCASNGTPAYEQYFGPGTRLTVT.

The chain has TRBV11-2 and TRBJ2-3; possibly TRBD2 for D (5 bases). This CDR3 is 14 amino acids long. CDR1 is SGHAT, CDR2 FQNNGV, per germline. V lost 5 bases to trimming and J lost 1 base, with 10 bases between them. Here the CDR3 DNA reads TGTGCCAGCAGCCCGCCCGGGGGCACAGATACGCAGTATTTT. Protein product: CASSPPGGTDTQYF.

The chain couples TRBV6-5 to TRBJ2-7; 7 bases are a match to TRBD1. This CDR3 has 15 residues. V shed 2 bases and J 3 bases; nucleotides not matched to a gene: 7. Germline V gives CDR1 MNHEY, CDR2 SVGAGI. CDR3 loop: CASSYKGAHGYEQYF. CDR3 DNA: TGTGCCAGCAGTTACAAGGGGGCCCACGGCTACGAGCAGTACTTC.

The chain employs TRBV30 and TRBJ1-4; perhaps TRBD1 as D (6 bases). Germline CDR1 GTSNPN, CDR2 SVGIG (reference sequence). This CDR3 is built from 12 residues. V was shortened by 5 bases and J by 7 bases, with 11 bases between the two germline ends. This CDR3 reads CAWGQIIEKLFF. Written as DNA, the CDR3 is TGTGCCTGGGGACAGATTATTGAAAAACTGTTTTTT.